Each of the 8 T cell receptor beta chains below was sequenced from the same sample in a study of naive and memory T cell subsets. Their recognized antigens are unknown. The study's findings and limits: Possibly reflecting memory cells re-expressing CD45RA, a few larger clonotypes occurred in naive repertoires, especially CD8.

The beta constant-region primer was an equimolar mix of two oligonucleotides covering TRBC1 and TRBC2. Four rounds of PCR amplified the ligated cDNA using nested alpha and beta constant-region primers plus SP2. Each CDR3 protein is one row after TCRdb ran MiXCR on the UMI-ligation and nested PCR reads. The data hold over 110,000 distinct CDR3 sequences, with 15% to 25% observed a single time. The sample consisted of naive CD8+ T cells from blood. The receptors originated from a human donor in good health.

The chain combines TRBV24-1 with TRBJ2-3, with TRBD1 identical over 8 bases. V shed 5 bases, J shed 3 bases, and the junction held 18 bases outside the gene matches. Germline assignment: CDR1 KGHDR and CDR2 SFDVKD. CDR3 length: 19 residues. The CDR3 protein is CATSGGAPTDRVFTDTQYF. The CDR3 DNA is TGTGCCACCAGTGGCGGCGCGCCCACGGACAGGGTGTTTACAGATACGCAGTATTTT.

In its sample, this clonotype was seen a few times. This chain joins TRBV21-1 and TRBJ1-2; no DNA check was done on the table's D call, TRBD1. TRBV21-1 is shown as a pseudogene. This CDR3 is 16 amino acids long. The CDR3 DNA reads TGTGCCAGCAGCAAGTCCAGGGCTCAAAAAAACTATGGCTACACCTTC. Its protein product is CASSKSRAQKNYGYTF.

The gene calls are TRBV6-6 and TRBJ1-4, with D perhaps matching TRBD1 (5 bases). The V end was cut by 6 bases, the J end by 4 bases, with 15 bases between. This CDR3 has 15 amino acids. CDR1 MNHNY and CDR2 SVGAGI come from the germline V gene (reference sequence). CDR3 residues: CASSSLGGLNEKLFF. CDR3 DNA: TGTGCCAGCAGCAGCCTTGGGGGTCTTAATGAAAAACTGTTTTTT.

This clonotype was recorded a few times. V and J are TRBV13 and TRBJ2-7; TRBD1 agrees at 9 bases. V dropped 4 bases and J dropped 4; count of bases not matched to a gene: 8. Germline values: CDR1 PRHDT, CDR2 FYEKMQ (reference sequence). CDR3 size: 15 residues. The DNA for the CDR3 is TGTGCCAGCAGCTACACCGGGACAGGGTATTACGAGCAGTACTTC. Protein sequence: CASSYTGTGYYEQYF.

The chain uses TRBV5-1 and TRBJ2-7, with D unresolved. The V and J ends lost 2 bases and 3 bases respectively, with 12 bases between them. The CDR3 sequence is 14 residues long. Germline V lookup: CDR1 SGHRS, CDR2 YFSETQ. In DNA, the CDR3 is TGCGCCAGCAGCTTACGTTACGGAAACTACGAGCAGTACTTC. It is translated as CASSLRYGNYEQYF.

Only a few counts were recorded for this clonotype. The CDR3 reads CATSAADSPYEQYF. CDR3 coding DNA: TGTGCCACCAGCGCGGCGGACAGTCCCTACGAGCAGTACTTC. V and J are TRBV15 and TRBJ2-7; the D gene is possibly TRBD1 (6 bases). Germline assignment: CDR1 LNHNV and CDR2 YYDKDF (reference sequence). The V and J ends lost 5 bases and 2 bases respectively, with 13 bases between them. This CDR3 comprises 14 residues.

The gene calls are TRBV28 and TRBJ1-1; no definite D call. The V gene lost 3 bases and the J gene lost 2 bases, with 13 bases spanning the gap. The length of the CDR3 is 15 residues. Germline CDR1 and CDR2: MDHEN and SYDVKM. CDR3 sequence: CASSFPAQANTEAFF. CDR3 in DNA: TGTGCCAGCAGTTTTCCCGCCCAGGCAAACACTGAAGCTTTCTTT.

This clonotype has a handful of counts. V is TRBV6-2 or TRBV6-3 and J is TRBJ2-7; D is unresolved. V was shortened by 5 bases and J by 4 bases, with 9 bases between the two germline ends. Per germline, CDR1 MNHEY and CDR2 SVGEGT. CDR3 length: 12 residues. CDR3 bases: TGTGCCAGCAGTCCCCCAGCATACGAGCAGTACTTC. Protein product: CASSPPAYEQYF.